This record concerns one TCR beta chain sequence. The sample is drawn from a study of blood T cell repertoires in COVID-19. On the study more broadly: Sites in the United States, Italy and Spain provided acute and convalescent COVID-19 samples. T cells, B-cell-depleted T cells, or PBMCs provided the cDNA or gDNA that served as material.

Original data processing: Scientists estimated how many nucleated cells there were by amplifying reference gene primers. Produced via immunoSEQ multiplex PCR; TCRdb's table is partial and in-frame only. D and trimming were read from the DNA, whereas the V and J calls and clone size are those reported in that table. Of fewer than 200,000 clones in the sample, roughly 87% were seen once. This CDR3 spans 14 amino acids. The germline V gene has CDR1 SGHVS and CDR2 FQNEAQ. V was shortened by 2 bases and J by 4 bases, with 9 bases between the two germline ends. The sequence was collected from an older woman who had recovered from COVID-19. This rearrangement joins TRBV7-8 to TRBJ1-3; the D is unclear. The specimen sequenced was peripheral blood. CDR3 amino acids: CASSLSRLGNTIYF. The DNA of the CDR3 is TGTGCCAGCAGCTTAAGCAGGCTCGGAAACACCATATATTTT.